There are a few counts of the clone carrying this TCR beta chain. Antigen: not known. The junction and the germline gene differ at one end; a read error may be behind it. The sample originates from a study of T cells after yellow fever vaccination. General study findings and limits: Among all clonotypes, a small share was observed in both CD4 and CD8 compartments.

Template-switching 5'RACE yielded the TCR cDNA; a universal primer site and UMIs were added in the process. TCRdb called the 5' RACE reads again in MiXCR, with one record for every CDR3 protein. Here the sample spans 450,000 to 650,000 distinct CDR3 sequences, roughly 13% being singletons. The germline gives CDR1 DFQATT, CDR2 SNEGSKA (reference sequence). The CDR3 has 16 amino acids. Sequenced here: PBMCs, sampled on the day of the yellow fever booster vaccination. The receptor comes from a man younger than 45 who received the YFV17D yellow fever vaccine. The rearrangement joins TRBV20-1 to TRBJ2-1, with 10 bases matching TRBD2. The DNA for the CDR3 is TGCTGTGCTAGAGATCCCAGGACTAGCGGCGACAATGAGCAGTTCTTC. It is translated as CCARDPRTSGDNEQFF.